Sequencing of this T cell receptor (beta chain) was carried out in a study of blood T cell repertoires in COVID-19. V was clipped by 2 bases and J by 5 bases; unmatched bases: 12. The CDR3 loop spans 17 amino acids. The germline V gene has CDR1 SGHRS and CDR2 YFSETQ. Clones were read by immunoSEQ multiplex PCR, and TCRdb kept only the in-frame ones, dropping some. The top ten clones hold roughly 2.9% of a sample with more than 110,000 clones, roughly 85% of them seen once. The clonotype was recovered from a woman aged 45-60 years who had recovered from COVID-19. What was sequenced was PBMCs or T cells enriched from blood (not recorded which). The genes are TRBV5-1 and TRBJ2-3; 9 bases map to TRBD2. The CDR3 bases are TGCGCCAGCAGCTTAGCGACTAGCGGATTTAAGGAAGATACGCAGTATTTT. Its protein product is CASSLATSGFKEDTQYF.